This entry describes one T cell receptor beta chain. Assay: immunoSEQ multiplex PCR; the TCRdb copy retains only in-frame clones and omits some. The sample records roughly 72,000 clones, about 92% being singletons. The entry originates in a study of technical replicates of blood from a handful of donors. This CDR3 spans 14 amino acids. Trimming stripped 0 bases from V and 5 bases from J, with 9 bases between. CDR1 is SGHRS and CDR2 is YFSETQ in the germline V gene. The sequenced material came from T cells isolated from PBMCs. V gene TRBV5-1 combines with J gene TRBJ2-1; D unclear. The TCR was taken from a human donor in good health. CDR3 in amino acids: CASSLAYRDNEQFF. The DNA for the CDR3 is TGCGCCAGCAGCTTGGCCTACAGAGACAATGAGCAGTTCTTC.